The 4 T cell receptor beta chains below all came from one sample that was sequenced in a study of CD8+ T cells in alopecia areata. As for treatment: oral pan-JAK inhibitor, 5-10 mg twice daily. Isolated RNA was reverse transcribed into cDNA used as the sequencing template. Sequencing used immunoSEQ multiplex PCR; TCRdb keeps in-frame clones, though not all of them. The table records 150,000 to 200,000 clones, about three fifths of them present only once. Specimen: CD4+ T cells sorted from blood, collected at week 4, from a patient treated with tofacitinib. These receptor sequences come from a human donor with alopecia areata.

This clone was seen once. The chain carries TRBV30 and TRBJ1-2; weak D call: TRBD1 (6 bases). This CDR3 comprises 14 residues. With 4 bases removed from V and 4 bases from J, the gap between germline ends came to 16 bases. Germline CDR1 reads GTSNPN; CDR2 reads SVGIG (reference sequence). In DNA, the CDR3 is TGTGCCTGGATCTTAAAGGGGGTTATCTATGGCTACACCTTC. Its translation is CAWILKGVIYGYTF.

The chain couples TRBV15 to TRBJ2-7; the D gene is possibly TRBD1 (6 bases). The CDR3 runs to 17 residues. Trimming took 0 bases from V and 3 from J, leaving 18 bases between them. Germline V gene data show CDR1 as LNHNV and CDR2 as YYDKDF (reference sequence). Written as DNA, the CDR3 is TGTGCCACCAGCAGAGATAGAGGGACACTATCACTCTACGAGCAGTACTTC. It yields the protein CATSRDRGTLSLYEQYF.

This clone has only a few counts. The gene calls are TRBV6-5 and TRBJ1-2; D remains unclear. This CDR3 has 11 residues. Looked up from germline, CDR1 is MNHEY and CDR2 is SVGAGI. CDR3 bases: TGTGCTTCGGCACAGCCCTATGGCTACACCTTC. Its translation is CASAQPYGYTF.

This rearrangement joins TRBV29-1 to TRBJ2-5; a possible D gene is TRBD2 (5 bases). The CDR3 contains 12 residues. Germline V gene sequence: CDR1 SQVTM, CDR2 ANQGSEA. The V end lost 3 bases, the J end lost 5 bases, and 10 bases lay between the germline ends. This chain's CDR3 is CSVDSGEETQYF. DNA for the CDR3: TGCAGCGTTGACTCTGGGGAGGAGACCCAGTACTTC.